This T cell receptor beta chain was sequenced in a study of identical twins. This clonotype showed up many times. Each CDR3 protein gets one entry after TCRdb re-called the 5' RACE reads with MiXCR. The sample contains 700,000 or so distinct CDR3 sequences, approximately 9% of which appear only once. Trimming stripped 4 bases from V and 5 bases from J, with 5 bases between. The CDR3 has 11 residues. These same records also appear under a second study, on yellow fever vaccine responses in identical twins.

The clonotype originates from a woman between 18 and 29 years old in good health. The sample comprised PBMCs. This chain connects TRBV12-3 or TRBV12-4 to TRBJ2-5; D gene unclear. CDR3 DNA: TGTGCCAGCAGTTACTTGGAGACCCAGTACTTC. Protein product: CASSYLETQYF.